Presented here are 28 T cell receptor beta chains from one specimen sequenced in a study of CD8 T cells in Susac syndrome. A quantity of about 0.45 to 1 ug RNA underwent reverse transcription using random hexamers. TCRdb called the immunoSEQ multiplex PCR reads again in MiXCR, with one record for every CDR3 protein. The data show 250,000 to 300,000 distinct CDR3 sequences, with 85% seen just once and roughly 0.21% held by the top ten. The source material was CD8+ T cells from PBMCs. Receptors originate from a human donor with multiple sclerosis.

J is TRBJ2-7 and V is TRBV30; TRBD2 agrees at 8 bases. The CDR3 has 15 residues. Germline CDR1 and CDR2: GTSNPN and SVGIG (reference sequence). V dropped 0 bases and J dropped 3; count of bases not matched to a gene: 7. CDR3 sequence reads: CAWSVLPAGDYEQYF. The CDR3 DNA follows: TGTGCCTGGAGTGTACTCCCAGCGGGAGACTACGAGCAGTACTTC.

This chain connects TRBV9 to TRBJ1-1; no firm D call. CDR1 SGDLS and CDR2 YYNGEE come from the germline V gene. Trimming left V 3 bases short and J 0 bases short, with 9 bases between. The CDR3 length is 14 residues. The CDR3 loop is CASSALSVNTEAFF. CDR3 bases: TGTGCCAGCAGCGCCTTGAGTGTGAACACTGAAGCTTTCTTT.

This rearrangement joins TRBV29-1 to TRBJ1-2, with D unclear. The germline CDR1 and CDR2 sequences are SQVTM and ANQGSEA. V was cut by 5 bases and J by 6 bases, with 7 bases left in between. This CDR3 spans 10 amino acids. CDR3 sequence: CSVRLDGYTF. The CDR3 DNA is TGCAGCGTTCGTCTAGATGGCTACACCTTC.

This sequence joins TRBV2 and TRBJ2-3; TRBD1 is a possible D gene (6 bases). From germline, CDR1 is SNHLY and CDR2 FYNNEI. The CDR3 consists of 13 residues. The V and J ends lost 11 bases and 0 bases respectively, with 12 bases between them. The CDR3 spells CAGWTESTDTQYF. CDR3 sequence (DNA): TGTGCCGGATGGACAGAGAGCACAGATACGCAGTATTTT.

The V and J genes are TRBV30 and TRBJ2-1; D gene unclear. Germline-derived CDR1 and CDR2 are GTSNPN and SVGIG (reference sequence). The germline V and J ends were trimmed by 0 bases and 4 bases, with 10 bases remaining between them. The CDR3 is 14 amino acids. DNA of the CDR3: TGTGCCTGGAGTGTATTTCCTTTATACAATGAGCAGTTCTTC. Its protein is CAWSVFPLYNEQFF.

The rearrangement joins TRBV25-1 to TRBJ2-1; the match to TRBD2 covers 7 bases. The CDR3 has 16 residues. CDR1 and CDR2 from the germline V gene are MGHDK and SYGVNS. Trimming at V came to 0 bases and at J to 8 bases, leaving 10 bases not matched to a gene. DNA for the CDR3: TGTGCCAGCAGTGAATATCGAGCGGGACGGGGCGATGAGCAGTTCTTC. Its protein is CASSEYRAGRGDEQFF.

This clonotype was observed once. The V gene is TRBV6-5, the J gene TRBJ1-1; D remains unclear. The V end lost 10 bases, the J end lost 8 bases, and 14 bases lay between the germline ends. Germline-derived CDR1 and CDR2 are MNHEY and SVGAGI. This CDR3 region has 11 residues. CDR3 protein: CATNSAGEAFF. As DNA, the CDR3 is TGTGCCACCAACTCGGCGGGGGAAGCTTTCTTT.

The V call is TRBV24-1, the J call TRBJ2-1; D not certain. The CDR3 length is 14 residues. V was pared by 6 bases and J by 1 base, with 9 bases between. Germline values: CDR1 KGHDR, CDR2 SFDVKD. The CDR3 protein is CATSTSESYNEQFF. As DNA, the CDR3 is TGTGCCACCAGTACCAGCGAATCCTACAATGAGCAGTTCTTC.

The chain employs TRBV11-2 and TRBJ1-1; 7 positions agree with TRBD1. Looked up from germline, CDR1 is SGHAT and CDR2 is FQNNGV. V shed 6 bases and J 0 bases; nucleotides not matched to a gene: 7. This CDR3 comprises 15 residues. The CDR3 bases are TGTGCCAGCAGTTCAAACAGGGGAGTGAACACTGAAGCTTTCTTT. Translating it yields CASSSNRGVNTEAFF.

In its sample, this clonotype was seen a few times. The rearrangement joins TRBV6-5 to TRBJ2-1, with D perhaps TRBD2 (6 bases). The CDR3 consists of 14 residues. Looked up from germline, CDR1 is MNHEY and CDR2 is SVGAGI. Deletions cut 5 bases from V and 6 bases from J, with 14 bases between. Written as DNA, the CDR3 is TGTGCCAGCAGTCCAAAAGGAGGGTTCAATGAGCAGTTCTTC. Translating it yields CASSPKGGFNEQFF.

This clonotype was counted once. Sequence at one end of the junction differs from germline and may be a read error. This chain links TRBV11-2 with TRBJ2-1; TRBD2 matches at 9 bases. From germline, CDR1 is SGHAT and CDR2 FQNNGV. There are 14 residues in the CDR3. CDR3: CASSLAGVVDEQFF. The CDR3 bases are TGTGCCAGCAGTTTAGCGGGAGTCGTCGATGAGCAGTTCTTC.

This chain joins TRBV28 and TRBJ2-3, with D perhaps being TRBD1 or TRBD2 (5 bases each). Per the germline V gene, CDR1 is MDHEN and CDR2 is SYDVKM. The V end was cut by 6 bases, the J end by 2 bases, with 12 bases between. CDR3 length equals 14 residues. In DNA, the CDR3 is TGTGCCAGCAGACCCGGGACGGACACAGATACGCAGTATTTT. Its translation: CASRPGTDTDTQYF.

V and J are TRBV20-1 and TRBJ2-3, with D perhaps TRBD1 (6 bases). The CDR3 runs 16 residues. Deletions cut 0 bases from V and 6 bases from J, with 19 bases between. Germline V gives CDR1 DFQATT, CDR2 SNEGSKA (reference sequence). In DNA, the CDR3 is TGCAGTGCTAGAGACCGGGACACCTTCAAGTCTGATACGCAGTATTTT. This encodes CSARDRDTFKSDTQYF.

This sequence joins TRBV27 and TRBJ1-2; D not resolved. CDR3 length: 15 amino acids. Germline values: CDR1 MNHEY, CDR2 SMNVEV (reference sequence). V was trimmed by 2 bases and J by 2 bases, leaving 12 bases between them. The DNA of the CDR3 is TGTGCCAGCAGTTTAGGGGTCACCCCCAACTATGGCTACACCTTC. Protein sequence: CASSLGVTPNYGYTF.

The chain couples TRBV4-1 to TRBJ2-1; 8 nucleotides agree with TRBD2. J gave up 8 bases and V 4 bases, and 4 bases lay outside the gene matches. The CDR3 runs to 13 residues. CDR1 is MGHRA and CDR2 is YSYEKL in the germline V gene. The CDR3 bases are TGCGCCAGCAGCCTTGAGACTAGCGATGAGCAGTTCTTC. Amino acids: CASSLETSDEQFF.

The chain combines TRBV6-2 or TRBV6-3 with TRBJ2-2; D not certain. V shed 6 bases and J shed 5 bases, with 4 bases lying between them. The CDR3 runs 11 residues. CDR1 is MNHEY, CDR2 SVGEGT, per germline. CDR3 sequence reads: CASRWTGELFF. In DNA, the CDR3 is TGTGCCAGCAGATGGACCGGGGAGCTGTTTTTT.

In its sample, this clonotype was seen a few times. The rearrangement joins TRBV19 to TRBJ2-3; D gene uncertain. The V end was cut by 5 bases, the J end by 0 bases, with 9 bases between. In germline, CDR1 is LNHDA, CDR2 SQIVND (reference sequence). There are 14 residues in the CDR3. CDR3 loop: CASSLLISTDTQYF. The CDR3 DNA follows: TGTGCCAGTAGTCTCCTGATCAGCACAGATACGCAGTATTTT.

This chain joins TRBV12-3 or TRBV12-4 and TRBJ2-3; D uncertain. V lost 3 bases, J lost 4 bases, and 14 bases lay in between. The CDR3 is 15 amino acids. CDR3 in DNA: TGTGCCAGCAGTTTCAACAGTGTGACCCCAGATACGCAGTATTTT. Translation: CASSFNSVTPDTQYF.

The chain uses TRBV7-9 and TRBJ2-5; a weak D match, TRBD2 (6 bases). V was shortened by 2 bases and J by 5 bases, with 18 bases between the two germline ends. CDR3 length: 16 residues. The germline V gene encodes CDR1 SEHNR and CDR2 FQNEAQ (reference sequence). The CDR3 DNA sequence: TGTGCCAGCAGCTTAAAGGAGGGTCGTGTGTGGGAGACCCAGTACTTC. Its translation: CASSLKEGRVWETQYF. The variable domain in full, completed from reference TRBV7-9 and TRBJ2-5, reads DTGVSQNPRHKITKRGQNVTFRCDPISEHNRLYWYRQTLGQGPEFLTYFQNEAQLEKSRLLSDRFSAERPKGSFSTLEIQRTEQGDSAMYLCASSLKEGRVWETQYFGPGTRLLVL.

CDR3 nucleotides: TGTGCCAGCAGCTTGGGCGATGTGATGGGCACAGATACGCAGTATTTT. Translating it yields CASSLGDVMGTDTQYF. This sequence joins TRBV5-6 and TRBJ2-3; D is unresolved. The germline V gene has CDR1 SGHDT and CDR2 YYEEEE. This CDR3 is built from 16 residues. Trimming removed 0 bases at V and 1 base at J, with 12 bases between.

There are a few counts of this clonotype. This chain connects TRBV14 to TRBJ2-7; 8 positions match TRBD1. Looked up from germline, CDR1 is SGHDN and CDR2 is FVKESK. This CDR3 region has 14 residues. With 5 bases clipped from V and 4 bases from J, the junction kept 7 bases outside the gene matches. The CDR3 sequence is CASSLDRGGYEQYF. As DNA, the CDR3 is TGTGCCAGCAGCTTAGACAGGGGAGGTTACGAGCAGTACTTC.

The chain's CDR3 is CAISERLYRETWYF. The CDR3 DNA follows: TGTGCCATCAGTGAGCGACTATATCGGGAGACTTGGTACTTC. The V and J genes are TRBV10-3 and TRBJ2-5, with D maybe TRBD2 (6 bases). The length of the CDR3 is 14 residues. The germline gives CDR1 ENHRY, CDR2 SYGVKD. V was shortened by 2 bases and J by 13 bases, with 20 bases between the two germline ends.

The CDR3 region has the DNA TGTGCCAGCGGGGCTAGCGGGAGAAACGAGCAGTACTTC. This translates into CASGASGRNEQYF. The chain joins TRBV27 to TRBJ2-7; 10 bases agree with TRBD2. CDR3 length: 13 amino acids. Unmatched junction bases numbered 6, after V lost 8 bases and J lost 5 bases. Germline V gene sequence: CDR1 MNHEY, CDR2 SMNVEV (reference sequence).

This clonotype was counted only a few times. The CDR3, as DNA: TGTGCCAGCAGCCCTGGGACAGGGCGGTATGGCTACACCTTC. It encodes CASSPGTGRYGYTF. The rearrangement joins TRBV5-4 to TRBJ1-2; 9 nucleotides line up with TRBD1. Losses at the gene ends were 4 bases for V and 5 bases for J; bases not matched to a gene: 6. The CDR3 totals 14 residues. Germline CDR1 reads SGHNT; CDR2 reads YYREEE (reference sequence).

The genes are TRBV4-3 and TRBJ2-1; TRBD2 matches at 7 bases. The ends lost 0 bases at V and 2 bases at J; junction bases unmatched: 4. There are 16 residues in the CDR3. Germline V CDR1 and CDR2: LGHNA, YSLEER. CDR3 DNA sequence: TGCGCCAGCAGCCAAGATTCAGCGGGGCCCTACAATGAGCAGTTCTTC. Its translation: CASSQDSAGPYNEQFF.

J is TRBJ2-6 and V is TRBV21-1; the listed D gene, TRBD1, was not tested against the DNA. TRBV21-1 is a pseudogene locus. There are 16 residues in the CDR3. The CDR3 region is CASSNNRGSGANVLTF. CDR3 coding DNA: TGTGCCAGCAGTAACAACAGGGGATCTGGGGCCAACGTCCTGACTTTC.

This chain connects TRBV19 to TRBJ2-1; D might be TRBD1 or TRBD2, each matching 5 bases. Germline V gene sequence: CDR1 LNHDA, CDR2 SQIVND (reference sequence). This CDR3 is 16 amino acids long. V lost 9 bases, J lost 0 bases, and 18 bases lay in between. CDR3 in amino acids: CASGRTRDSSYNEQFF. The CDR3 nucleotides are TGTGCCAGCGGACGGACTCGCGACAGCTCCTACAATGAGCAGTTCTTC.

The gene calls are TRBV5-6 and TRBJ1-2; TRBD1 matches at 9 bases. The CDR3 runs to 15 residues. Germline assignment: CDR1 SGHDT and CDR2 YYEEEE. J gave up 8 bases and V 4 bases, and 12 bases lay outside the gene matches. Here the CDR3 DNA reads TGTGCCAGCAGCCCACCTTGGGGACAGGGTCGGGGCTACACCTTC. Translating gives CASSPPWGQGRGYTF. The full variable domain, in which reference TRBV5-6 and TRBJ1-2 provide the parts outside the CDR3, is DAGVTQSPTHLIKTRGQQVTLRCSPKSGHDTVSWYQQALGQGPQFIFQYYEEEERQRGNFPDRFSGHQFPNYSSELNVNALLLGDSALYLCASSPPWGQGRGYTFGSGTRLTVV.